This TCR beta chain was identified during a study of human T cells and chemical hapten exposure. Study summary: Patches with 0.01% DPC went on the upper back, and the tests were read at 6 days. The patients were mostly female; they had alopecia areata, totalis or universalis.

The sample holds many counts of this clonotype. This sample's time point: patch test 1, 2 weeks after DPC sensitization. Stated treatment: therapeutic diphenylcyclopropenone sensitization with weekly scalp DPC. Total RNA extraction was carried out from unfractionated whole blood. With 0 bases clipped from V and 5 bases from J, the junction kept 9 bases outside the gene matches. The CDR3 length is 18 residues. From germline, CDR1 is MNHNY and CDR2 SVGAGI (reference sequence). TCRdb re-called the RACE reads with MiXCR, one entry per CDR3 protein. The table records fewer than 400,000 distinct CDR3 sequences, approximately 6.3% of them present only once.

The chain has TRBV6-6 and TRBJ2-3, with 12 bases lining up with TRBD2. Specimen: whole blood, collected in connection with sensitization to the hapten diphenylcyclopropenone (DPC). This TCR derives from a woman under 30 with alopecia areata. Some clones in this sample may be carry-over from other donors' samples. The CDR3 nucleotides are TGTGCCAGCAGTTACTCGTCTAGCGGGGGGGCTCACCAAGATACGCAGTATTTT. Encoded protein: CASSYSSSGGAHQDTQYF.